This T cell receptor beta chain was sequenced during a study of shared clonotypes between healthy human individuals. Positively selected for CCR7, the CD45RO-negative cells used as naive CD8 cells excluded terminally differentiated effector memory CD45RA+ cells. Measured with immunoSEQ multiplex PCR; TCRdb has only the in-frame clones, and not every one. The sample consists of about 1,900,000 clones, about 95% of them appearing once. CDR3 length: 12 residues. Trimming shortened V by 7 bases and J by 3 bases, and 10 bases separated the two germline ends. Germline assignment: CDR1 MNHEY and CDR2 SVGAGI.

This TCR derives from a man aged 18 to 35 in good health. The chain uses TRBV6-5 and TRBJ2-7; weak D call: TRBD1 (6 bases). The specimen sequenced was naive CD8+ T cells sorted from blood. DNA of the CDR3: TGTGCCAGCATGGGACACGTCTACGAGCAGTACTTC. It is translated as CASMGHVYEQYF.